This passage covers 30 T cell receptor beta chains from one sample sequenced in a study of cytomegalovirus exposure and HLA in healthy donors. Produced via immunoSEQ multiplex PCR; TCRdb's table is partial and in-frame only. The sample records under 250,000 clones, around four fifths being singletons. The sequencing sample was made of PBMCs. The receptors shown here come from a woman aged 18-29 years in good health and CMV-seronegative.

This chain uses TRBV7-8 with TRBJ2-5; D might be TRBD1 or TRBD2, each matching 5 bases. From germline, CDR1 is SGHVS and CDR2 FQNEAQ. This CDR3 region has 14 residues. V was trimmed by 3 bases and J by 5 bases, leaving 13 bases between them. CDR3 protein: CASSLYGAGETQYF. CDR3 nucleotides: TGTGCCAGCAGCTTGTACGGGGCCGGGGAGACCCAGTACTTC.

A few counts support this clone. This chain connects TRBV7-8 to TRBJ1-4; no clear D gene. The ends were cut back, 6 bases at V and 7 bases at J, with 15 bases in the middle. CDR3 size: 14 residues. The germline V gene has CDR1 SGHVS and CDR2 FQNEAQ. The CDR3 sequence: CASRQSSEGEKLFF. DNA of the CDR3: TGTGCCAGCAGGCAGTCCAGTGAGGGTGAAAAACTGTTTTTT.

This chain links TRBV29-1 with TRBJ2-7, with D perhaps TRBD2 (5 bases). Germline loops: CDR1 SQVTM, CDR2 ANQGSEA. There are 12 residues in the CDR3. The ends were cut back, 4 bases at V and 4 bases at J, with 11 bases in the middle. CDR3 coding DNA: TGCAGCGTTGCCGAGGGTCTGTACGAGCAGTACTTC. As protein: CSVAEGLYEQYF.

This clone turned up a few times. The chain joins TRBV18 to TRBJ2-1; 7 bases agree with TRBD1. The CDR3 covers 13 residues. Germline V gene sequence: CDR1 KGHSH, CDR2 LQKENI. Trimming at V came to 5 bases and at J to 5 bases, leaving 3 bases not matched to a gene. The CDR3 reads CASSAQGDNEQFF. DNA of the CDR3: TGTGCCAGCTCAGCCCAGGGGGACAATGAGCAGTTCTTC.

A few counts support this clone. The gene calls are TRBV4-1 and TRBJ2-5, with D possibly being TRBD2 (5 bases). With 4 bases removed from V and 4 bases from J, the gap between germline ends came to 19 bases. The CDR3 covers 16 residues. Germline loops: CDR1 MGHRA, CDR2 YSYEKL. CDR3 sequence (DNA): TGCGCCAGCAGCCCCTTACAACTAGTCCCGTCAGAGACCCAGTACTTC. Amino acid sequence: CASSPLQLVPSETQYF.

The rearrangement uses TRBV6-5 and TRBJ2-3; TRBD2 matches 10 bases. The ends lost 7 bases at V and 6 bases at J; junction bases unmatched: 7. The germline V gene encodes CDR1 MNHEY and CDR2 SVGAGI. The CDR3 runs to 14 residues. CDR3 loop: CASKLSGGGDTQYF. For the CDR3, the DNA is TGTGCCAGCAAGCTAAGCGGGGGGGGTGATACGCAGTATTTT.

V usage is TRBV7-6 and J usage is TRBJ1-5; a possible D gene is TRBD1 (5 bases). CDR1 SGHVS and CDR2 FNYEAQ come from the germline V gene. The ends were cut back, 1 base at V and 3 bases at J, with 7 bases in the middle. The CDR3 is 14 amino acids. The CDR3 DNA follows: TGTGCCAGCAGCTTAGGGGACCCCAATCAGCCCCAGCATTTT. Its translation: CASSLGDPNQPQHF.

This rearrangement joins TRBV19 to TRBJ1-1; 8 nucleotides agree with TRBD1. The CDR3 loop spans 14 amino acids. V trimming: 4 bases; J trimming: 4 bases; junction bases outside the gene matches: 5. CDR1 and CDR2 from the germline V gene are LNHDA and SQIVND (reference sequence). Written as DNA, the CDR3 is TGTGCCAGTAGTACAGGGGGCGCGGGCACTGAAGCTTTCTTT. Protein: CASSTGGAGTEAFF.

The gene calls are TRBV27 and TRBJ2-1, with D perhaps matching TRBD1 or TRBD2 (7 bases each). V was pared by 5 bases and J by 6 bases, with 11 bases between. The CDR3 is 13 amino acids. Germline lookup yields CDR1 MNHEY and CDR2 SMNVEV (reference sequence). The CDR3 DNA sequence: TGTGCCAGCAGTGGCAGGGGGGGCAATGAGCAGTTCTTC. This gives the protein CASSGRGGNEQFF.

About this clone: Distinct nucleotide sequences in the sample also encode this CDR3. This chain uses TRBV18 with TRBJ1-5; D might be TRBD1 (5 bases). V was clipped by 6 bases and J by 0 bases, with 12 bases between them. The CDR3 spans 15 residues. Per germline, CDR1 KGHSH and CDR2 LQKENI. The CDR3: CASSRDRDSNQPQHF. The CDR3 coding sequence is TGTGCCAGCTCTCGCGACAGAGATAGCAATCAGCCCCAGCATTTT.

The gene calls are TRBV18 and TRBJ2-7; D is unresolved. CDR1 is KGHSH and CDR2 is LQKENI in the germline V gene. The CDR3 extends over 13 amino acids. V dropped 4 bases and J dropped 0 bases, with 7 bases sitting between them. CDR3 coding DNA: TGTGCCAGCTCACGCCAGGACTCCTACGAGCAGTACTTC. Protein: CASSRQDSYEQYF.

The V call is TRBV11-2, the J call TRBJ1-5, with TRBD1 matching over 10 bases. The germline V gene encodes CDR1 SGHAT and CDR2 FQNNGV. The V gene end was trimmed by 1 base and the J gene end by 2 bases; junction bases not matched to a gene: 5. The CDR3 spans 17 residues. CDR3 region: CASSLAPGTGGNQPQHF. CDR3 in DNA: TGTGCCAGCAGCTTAGCTCCGGGGACAGGGGGCAATCAGCCCCAGCATTTT. Based on the CDR3 plus reference TRBV11-2 and TRBJ1-5, the full variable domain is EAGVAQSPRYKIIEKRQSVAFWCNPISGHATLYWYQQILGQGPKLLIQFQNNGVVDDSQLPKDRFSAERLKGVDSTLKIQPAKLEDSAVYLCASSLAPGTGGNQPQHFGDGTRLSIL.

The J gene is TRBJ2-7, the V gene TRBV28; perhaps D is TRBD1 or TRBD2 (5 bases each). Germline V lookup: CDR1 MDHEN, CDR2 SYDVKM. Trimming removed 6 bases at V and 4 bases at J, with 16 bases between. The CDR3 totals 14 residues. The CDR3 DNA reads TGTGCCAGCAGACTCGGGACCGAGATATACGAGCAGTACTTC. Its protein product is CASRLGTEIYEQYF. Full variable domain (remainder filled in from reference TRBV28 and TRBJ2-7): DVKVTQSSRYLVKRTGEKVFLECVQDMDHENMFWYRQDPGLGLRLIYFSYDVKMKEKGDIPEGYSVSREKKERFSLILESASTNQTSMYLCASRLGTEIYEQYFGPGTRLTVT.

The chain combines TRBV29-1 with TRBJ2-7; D gene ambiguous. The CDR3 totals 13 residues. The V gene lost 5 bases and the J gene lost 1 base, with 12 bases spanning the gap. Per germline, CDR1 SQVTM and CDR2 ANQGSEA. The CDR3 protein is CSVIDQKSYEQYF. In DNA form, the CDR3 reads TGCAGCGTTATCGACCAGAAATCCTACGAGCAGTACTTC.

The chain combines TRBV9 with TRBJ1-1, with D tentatively TRBD1 (5 bases). Germline V CDR1 and CDR2: SGDLS, YYNGEE. CDR3 size: 15 residues. Between the trimmed V and J ends, which lost 4 bases and 5 bases, there was a span of 18 bases. CDR3 coding DNA: TGTGCCAGCAGCCGCCCCGGGCAGGGCATGACTGAAGCTTTCTTT. It encodes CASSRPGQGMTEAFF. The whole variable domain, filled in from reference TRBV9 and TRBJ1-1, reads DSGVTQTPKHLITATGQRVTLRCSPRSGDLSVYWYQQSLDQGLQFLIQYYNGEERAKGNILERFSAQQFPDLHSELNLSSLELGDSALYFCASSRPGQGMTEAFFGQGTRLTVV.

The gene calls are TRBV6-6 and TRBJ1-1; D remains unclear. The CDR3 sequence is 12 residues long. CDR1 is MNHNY, CDR2 SVGAGI, per germline (reference sequence). V was trimmed by 4 bases and J by 7 bases, leaving 10 bases between them. The CDR3 region has the DNA TGTGCCAGCAGTTGGGAGAATAGTGAAGCTTTCTTT. Translation gives CASSWENSEAFF.

V is TRBV5-5 and J is TRBJ1-6; 10 bases line up with TRBD1. Germline V CDR1 and CDR2: SGHKS, YYEKEE (reference sequence). The CDR3 consists of 15 residues. The junction had 7 bases not matched to a gene; V was cut back by 3 bases and J by 10 bases. In nucleotides, the CDR3 is TGTGCCAGCAGCTGGGAAGGACAGGGGGGCTCACCCCTCCACTTT. This encodes CASSWEGQGGSPLHF.

The genes are TRBV11-2 and TRBJ2-1, with 10 positions matching TRBD2. CDR1 SGHAT and CDR2 FQNNGV come from the germline V gene. V was pared by 2 bases and J by 8 bases, with 9 bases of the junction left unmatched. The CDR3 spans 16 residues. CDR3 DNA sequence: TGTGCCAGCAGCTTAACCCCTAGCGGGAGTTATGATGAGCAGTTCTTC. Encoded protein: CASSLTPSGSYDEQFF.

The rearrangement joins TRBV6-1 to TRBJ1-2; possible D gene TRBD1, 6 bases. The CDR3 is made up of 13 amino acids. Germline values: CDR1 MNHNS, CDR2 SASEGT. Trimming removed 2 bases from V and 6 bases from J, with 10 bases in between. CDR3 loop: CASSEQGTNGYTF. DNA for the CDR3: TGTGCCAGCAGTGAACAGGGGACGAATGGCTACACCTTC.

This clone was observed many times. The V and J genes are TRBV4-1 and TRBJ2-7; 7 bases fit TRBD1. The J segment lost 7 bases and the V segment lost 3 bases, leaving 9 bases of the junction unmatched. Germline V gene sequence: CDR1 MGHRA, CDR2 YSYEKL. This CDR3 has 14 amino acids. Written as DNA, the CDR3 is TGCGCCAGCAGCCAGGTCACAGGGGAGAGAGAGCAGTACTTC. Residues: CASSQVTGEREQYF.

The table lists this clone with a count of one. This chain links TRBV7-3 with TRBJ2-1; TRBD2 is a possible D gene (6 bases). Trimming pared 2 bases from V and 4 bases from J, leaving 18 bases between. CDR1 is SGHTA, CDR2 FQGTGA, per germline. The CDR3 sequence is 17 residues long. The CDR3, as DNA: TGTGCCAGCAGCTTATCGGGCGGGGCCAACCCTTACAATGAGCAGTTCTTC. It is translated as CASSLSGGANPYNEQFF.

This rearrangement joins TRBV9 to TRBJ2-1, with TRBD2 matching 9 bases. V lost 3 bases to trimming and J lost 8 bases; unmatched junction nucleotides: 12. Germline CDR1 and CDR2: SGDLS and YYNGEE. The CDR3 spans 16 residues. CDR3 nucleotides: TGTGCCAGCAGCGAGCCCCTCAGCGGGAGGTACCATGAGCAGTTCTTC. This gives the protein CASSEPLSGRYHEQFF.

The chain employs TRBV6-5 and TRBJ1-1, with 12 bases aligning to TRBD1. Germline V gene lookup returns CDR1 MNHEY and CDR2 SVGAGI. The CDR3 totals 14 residues. V gave up 6 bases and J gave up 10 bases; unmatched junction bases: 9. The CDR3 DNA reads TGTGCCAGCAGAAACCGGGACAGGGGGCTTTTAGCTTTCTTT. As protein: CASRNRDRGLLAFF.

The V gene is TRBV18, the J gene TRBJ2-7; either TRBD1 or TRBD2 may supply D (5 bases each). CDR3 length equals 15 residues. The V gene lost 6 bases and the J gene lost 0 bases, with 15 bases spanning the gap. Germline CDR1 and CDR2: KGHSH and LQKENI. CDR3 sequence: CASSPWGWSSYEQYF. The DNA for the CDR3 is TGTGCCAGCTCCCCGTGGGGGTGGAGCTCCTACGAGCAGTACTTC.

The chain has TRBV9 and TRBJ1-1; a weak D match, TRBD1 (6 bases). The CDR3 runs 16 residues. Germline CDR1 and CDR2: SGDLS and YYNGEE. With 1 base removed from V and 0 bases from J, the gap between germline ends came to 13 bases. The CDR3 sequence is CASSVQAGEMNTEAFF. The DNA for the CDR3 is TGTGCCAGCAGCGTACAGGCAGGGGAAATGAACACTGAAGCTTTCTTT.

Only one count was recorded for this clone. The chain links TRBV9 to TRBJ2-3; TRBD2 agrees at 9 bases. CDR1 is SGDLS, CDR2 YYNGEE, per germline. The CDR3 runs to 14 residues. With V trimmed by 8 bases and J by 5 bases, 9 bases remained unmatched. CDR3 nucleotides: TGTGCCAGTGGGAGTAAAGCGGGGGGAGATACGCAGTATTTT. Its translation is CASGSKAGGDTQYF.

The V and J genes are TRBV2 and TRBJ2-7; the match to TRBD2 covers 11 bases. J gave up 6 bases and V 5 bases, and 12 bases lay outside the gene matches. Germline CDR1 and CDR2: SNHLY and FYNNEI. CDR3 size: 16 residues. The CDR3 reads CASSTPTSGTGGEQYF. Here the CDR3 DNA reads TGTGCCAGCAGTACACCGACTAGCGGGACGGGGGGCGAGCAGTACTTC.

This clone has a handful of counts. The rearrangement uses TRBV27 and TRBJ2-7, with 7 positions matching TRBD2. After removal of 6 bases from V and 3 bases from J, the junction contained 8 bases not matched to a gene. Germline V CDR1 and CDR2: MNHEY, SMNVEV (reference sequence). The CDR3 has 14 residues. The CDR3: CASRPSGGDYEQYF. The CDR3 DNA sequence: TGTGCCAGCAGACCTTCGGGGGGTGACTACGAGCAGTACTTC.

This clone has a handful of counts. This CDR3 is CASSEVQGIGSPLHF. Here the CDR3 DNA reads TGTGCCAGCAGTGAAGTACAGGGAATAGGATCACCCCTCCACTTT. The chain has TRBV2 and TRBJ1-6, with a possible D match to TRBD1 (6 bases). This CDR3 region has 15 residues. CDR1 and CDR2 (germline): SNHLY, FYNNEI. V was trimmed by 1 base and J by 10 bases, leaving 14 bases between them.

This clone was detected only once. The chain carries TRBV19 and TRBJ1-1; the D is unclear. V was trimmed by 8 bases and J by 5 bases, leaving 12 bases between them. The germline CDR1 and CDR2 sequences are LNHDA and SQIVND (reference sequence). The CDR3 is 12 residues long. For the CDR3, the DNA is TGTGCCAGTTTGGGGAAGTGGACTGAAGCTTTCTTT. It is translated as CASLGKWTEAFF.